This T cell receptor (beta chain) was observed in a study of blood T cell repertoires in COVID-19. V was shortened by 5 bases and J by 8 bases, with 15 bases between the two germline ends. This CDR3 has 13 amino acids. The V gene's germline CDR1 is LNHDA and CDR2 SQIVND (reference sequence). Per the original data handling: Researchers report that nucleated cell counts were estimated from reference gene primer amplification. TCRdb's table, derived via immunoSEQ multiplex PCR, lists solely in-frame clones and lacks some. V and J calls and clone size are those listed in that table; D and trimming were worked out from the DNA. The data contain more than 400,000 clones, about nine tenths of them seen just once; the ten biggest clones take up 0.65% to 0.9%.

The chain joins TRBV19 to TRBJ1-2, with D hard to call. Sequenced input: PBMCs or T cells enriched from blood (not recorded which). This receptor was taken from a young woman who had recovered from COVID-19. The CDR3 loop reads CASSLAPDSGYTF. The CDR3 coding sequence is TGTGCCAGTAGTCTCGCACCCGACTCAGGCTACACCTTC.